The 18 T cell receptor beta chains in this list originate from one sample, sequenced in a study of shared clonotypes between healthy human individuals. Profiling relied on immunoSEQ multiplex PCR, and the TCRdb table lists in-frame clones only, not all of them. Among about 2 million clones listed, around 96% were seen once. The naive CD8 fraction comprised CD45RO-negative cells positively selected for CCR7 and excluded terminally differentiated effector memory CD45RA+ cells. The sequencing sample was made of naive CD8+ T cells sorted from blood. These receptors all come from a man in his late teens or twenties in good health.

V is TRBV11-2 and J is TRBJ1-4; tentatively, D is TRBD1 (6 bases). This CDR3 has 15 amino acids. Germline-derived CDR1 and CDR2 are SGHAT and FQNNGV. Trimming cost V 2 bases and J 7 bases, with 14 bases left between them. The CDR3 reads CASSLPAGVGEKLFF. The CDR3 region has the DNA TGTGCCAGCAGCTTACCCGCAGGGGTAGGTGAAAAACTGTTTTTT. Based on the CDR3 plus reference TRBV11-2 and TRBJ1-4, the full variable domain is EAGVAQSPRYKIIEKRQSVAFWCNPISGHATLYWYQQILGQGPKLLIQFQNNGVVDDSQLPKDRFSAERLKGVDSTLKIQPAKLEDSAVYLCASSLPAGVGEKLFFGSGTQLSVL.

The chain is built from TRBV5-6 and TRBJ2-5; 9 bases map to TRBD2. This CDR3 spans 17 amino acids. Germline V CDR1 and CDR2: SGHDT, YYEEEE. Trimming cost V 0 bases and J 2 bases; bases outside gene matches: 8. The CDR3 here is CASSLGMAGGPQETQYF. DNA for the CDR3: TGTGCCAGCAGCTTGGGTATGGCGGGAGGGCCACAAGAGACCCAGTACTTC.

This chain links TRBV28 with TRBJ2-3; 7 nucleotides agree with TRBD1. CDR3 length: 14 residues. V shed 2 bases and J 4 bases; nucleotides not matched to a gene: 3. Germline loops: CDR1 MDHEN, CDR2 SYDVKM. Here the CDR3 DNA reads TGTGCCAGCAGTTTAGGACAGGAATCAGATACGCAGTATTTT. Translating gives CASSLGQESDTQYF. Supplemented by reference TRBV28 and TRBJ2-3, the full variable domain reads DVKVTQSSRYLVKRTGEKVFLECVQDMDHENMFWYRQDPGLGLRLIYFSYDVKMKEKGDIPEGYSVSREKKERFSLILESASTNQTSMYLCASSLGQESDTQYFGPGTRLTVL.

The CDR3 reads CASSTPGHIEAFF. The CDR3 region has the DNA TGCGCCAGCAGCACCCCGGGACATATTGAAGCTTTCTTT. The V gene is TRBV5-1, the J gene TRBJ1-1; a possible D gene is TRBD1 (6 bases). The length of the CDR3 is 13 residues. Trimming removed 4 bases at V and 7 bases at J, with 14 bases between. Germline V CDR1 and CDR2: SGHRS, YFSETQ.

As concerns this clone: Other DNA sequences within the sample encode an identical CDR3. The chain joins TRBV5-6 to TRBJ1-1; D might be TRBD1 (5 bases). The CDR3 totals 15 residues. The V and J ends lost 0 bases and 2 bases respectively, with 11 bases between them. Germline V gene data show CDR1 as SGHDT and CDR2 as YYEEEE. The chain's CDR3 is CASSLVPGPNTEAFF. CDR3 DNA sequence: TGTGCCAGCAGCTTGGTCCCGGGGCCTAACACTGAAGCTTTCTTT.

The chain combines TRBV11-3 with TRBJ1-5; D remains unclear. The germline V gene has CDR1 SGHNT and CDR2 YENEEA. The CDR3 has 17 residues. V lost 3 bases and J lost 6, with 21 bases in between. CDR3 region: CASSFTLLKTLRQPQHF. CDR3 sequence (DNA): TGTGCCAGCAGCTTCACTCTCCTAAAGACCCTGCGTCAGCCCCAGCATTTT.

V gene TRBV2 combines with J gene TRBJ1-4, with D possibly TRBD1 on 6 matching bases. This CDR3 region has 17 residues. Trimming shortened V by 10 bases and J by 0 bases, and 21 bases separated the two germline ends. Per the germline V gene, CDR1 is SNHLY and CDR2 is FYNNEI. The CDR3 DNA sequence: TGTGCCACCGGCGGGAACAGGGCTTATTCAACTAATGAAAAACTGTTTTTT. Translation: CATGGNRAYSTNEKLFF.

The rearrangement joins TRBV15 to TRBJ1-6; D is ambiguous. Per germline, CDR1 LNHNV and CDR2 YYDKDF (reference sequence). Trimming shortened V by 0 bases and J by 3 bases, and 9 bases separated the two germline ends. CDR3 length: 16 residues. The CDR3 DNA follows: TGTGCCACCAGCAGAGATACAGCCAACTATAATTCACCCCTCCACTTT. Translation gives CATSRDTANYNSPLHF.

The chain uses TRBV6-5 and TRBJ2-5, with D maybe TRBD1 (6 bases). Trimming removed 5 bases at V and 4 bases at J, with 11 bases between. Germline CDR1 reads MNHEY; CDR2 reads SVGAGI. CDR3 size: 13 residues. The CDR3 here is CASSNTGLETQYF. The CDR3 DNA sequence: TGTGCCAGCAGTAACACAGGGCTAGAGACCCAGTACTTC.

The J gene is TRBJ2-7, the V gene TRBV5-6, with 7 nucleotides matching TRBD2. Trimming cost V 3 bases and J 6 bases; bases outside gene matches: 6. The CDR3 extends over 13 amino acids. Germline CDR1 and CDR2: SGHDT and YYEEEE. The CDR3 is CASSWGRGGEQYF. CDR3 bases: TGTGCCAGCAGCTGGGGGAGGGGCGGCGAGCAGTACTTC. Filled out from reference TRBV5-6 and TRBJ2-7, the complete variable domain reads DAGVTQSPTHLIKTRGQQVTLRCSPKSGHDTVSWYQQALGQGPQFIFQYYEEEERQRGNFPDRFSGHQFPNYSSELNVNALLLGDSALYLCASSWGRGGEQYFGPGTRLTVT.

This clone was seen just once. The V gene is TRBV5-6, the J gene TRBJ2-1, with D maybe TRBD1 (5 bases). The V gene's germline CDR1 is SGHDT and CDR2 YYEEEE. The CDR3 has 16 residues. V was shortened by 0 bases and J by 3 bases, with 13 bases between the two germline ends. CDR3 sequence (DNA): TGTGCCAGCAGCTTGGACAGGACCCATTACTACAATGAGCAGTTCTTC. Translating it yields CASSLDRTHYYNEQFF.

This clone was seen once. The chain recombines TRBV28 with TRBJ2-3; TRBD2 aligns across 8 bases. Germline values: CDR1 MDHEN, CDR2 SYDVKM. J was trimmed by 5 bases and V by 3 bases; bases with no gene match: 7. This CDR3 spans 15 amino acids. The CDR3 is CASSFPPGGVDTQYF. CDR3 in DNA: TGTGCCAGCAGTTTTCCACCGGGGGGGGTAGATACGCAGTATTTT.

About this clone itself: The sample contains more than one DNA sequence encoding this CDR3. This rearrangement joins TRBV4-1 to TRBJ1-1; no clear D gene. V was clipped by 4 bases and J by 1 base, with 13 bases between them. From germline, CDR1 is MGHRA and CDR2 YSYEKL. The CDR3 length is 15 residues. CDR3 protein: CASSPQASSNTEAFF. The DNA of the CDR3 is TGCGCCAGCAGCCCTCAAGCCAGTTCGAACACTGAAGCTTTCTTT.

This chain connects TRBV2 to TRBJ2-7, with D hard to call. Trimming removed 2 bases from V and 9 bases from J, with 14 bases in between. The CDR3 loop spans 13 amino acids. From germline, CDR1 is SNHLY and CDR2 FYNNEI. CDR3 sequence: CASSELNIVWQYF. CDR3 bases: TGTGCCAGCAGTGAATTGAATATAGTTTGGCAGTACTTC.

Concerning this clone: Within the sample, other DNA sequences also encode this same CDR3. The rearrangement joins TRBV2 to TRBJ1-1; possible D gene TRBD1, 5 bases. The CDR3 is made up of 12 amino acids. The germline V gene has CDR1 SNHLY and CDR2 FYNNEI. V was clipped by 6 bases and J by 5 bases, with 10 bases between them. In DNA, the CDR3 is TGTGCCAGCAGCGTTGGGGGGACTGAAGCTTTCTTT. Its protein product is CASSVGGTEAFF.

This chain joins TRBV11-2 and TRBJ2-7; either TRBD1 or TRBD2 may fit D (5 bases each). V was trimmed by 1 base and J by 4 bases, leaving 11 bases between them. The germline V gene has CDR1 SGHAT and CDR2 FQNNGV. The CDR3 has 14 residues. This CDR3 is CASSLGGGKYEQYF. The CDR3 DNA reads as TGTGCCAGCAGCTTAGGTGGGGGAAAGTACGAGCAGTACTTC.

A remark on this clone: The same CDR3 also results from other DNA sequences found in this sample. The chain employs TRBV2 and TRBJ2-3; 9 bases line up with TRBD1. Germline V lookup: CDR1 SNHLY, CDR2 FYNNEI. This CDR3 has 14 amino acids. J was trimmed by 1 base and V by 8 bases; bases with no gene match: 4. Here the CDR3 reads CASPGQGGTDTQYF. CDR3 DNA sequence: TGTGCCAGCCCGGGACAGGGAGGCACAGATACGCAGTATTTT.

The chain combines TRBV5-6 with TRBJ2-5; 7 positions match TRBD1. Germline V gene data show CDR1 as SGHDT and CDR2 as YYEEEE. The junction had 2 bases not matched to a gene; V was cut back by 3 bases and J by 3 bases. The length of the CDR3 is 13 residues. This CDR3 is CASSWDSEETQYF. CDR3 coding DNA: TGTGCCAGCAGCTGGGACAGCGAAGAGACCCAGTACTTC.